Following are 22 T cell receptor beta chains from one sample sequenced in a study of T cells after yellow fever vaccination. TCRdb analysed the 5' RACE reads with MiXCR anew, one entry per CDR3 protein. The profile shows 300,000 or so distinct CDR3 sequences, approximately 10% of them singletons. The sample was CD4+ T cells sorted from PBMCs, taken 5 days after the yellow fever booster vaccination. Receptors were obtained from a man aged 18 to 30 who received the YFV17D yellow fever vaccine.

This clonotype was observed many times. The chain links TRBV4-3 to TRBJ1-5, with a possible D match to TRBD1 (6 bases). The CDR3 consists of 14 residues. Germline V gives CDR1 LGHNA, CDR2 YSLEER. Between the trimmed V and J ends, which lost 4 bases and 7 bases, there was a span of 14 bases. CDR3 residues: CASSLGKGEQPQHF. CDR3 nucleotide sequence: TGCGCCAGCAGCCTAGGGAAGGGGGAGCAGCCCCAGCATTTT.

The CDR3 region is CATRTDGHWEQYV. In nucleotides, the CDR3 is TGTGCCACCCGGACGGATGGCCACTGGGAGCAGTACGTC. This rearrangement joins TRBV10-3 to TRBJ2-7; D unresolved. CDR1 is ENHRY, CDR2 SYGVKD, per germline. The CDR3 is made up of 13 amino acids. The ends were cut back, 10 bases at V and 7 bases at J, with 20 bases in the middle.

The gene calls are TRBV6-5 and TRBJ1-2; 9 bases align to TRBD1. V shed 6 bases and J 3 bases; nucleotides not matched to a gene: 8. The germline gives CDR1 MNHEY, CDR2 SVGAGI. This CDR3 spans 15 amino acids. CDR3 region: CASRFPGQGYYGYTF. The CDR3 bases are TGTGCCAGCAGATTTCCGGGACAGGGATACTATGGCTACACCTTC.

CDR3 sequence (DNA): TGTGCCAGCAGCTTAGGCCCAGCGGGGGGGGTCACAGATACGCAGTATTTT. Residues: CASSLGPAGGVTDTQYF. The genes are TRBV7-2 and TRBJ2-3, with 10 bases aligning to TRBD2. The CDR3 consists of 17 residues. Per germline, CDR1 SGHTA and CDR2 FQGNSA. The V gene end was trimmed by 1 base and the J gene end by 2 bases; junction bases not matched to a gene: 6.

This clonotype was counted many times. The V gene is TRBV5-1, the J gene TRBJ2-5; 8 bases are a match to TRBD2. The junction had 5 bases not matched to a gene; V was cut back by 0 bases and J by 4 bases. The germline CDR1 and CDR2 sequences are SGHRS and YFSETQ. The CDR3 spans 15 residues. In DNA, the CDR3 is TGCGCCAGCAGCTTGGGCGTTGCGGGAGGAGAGACCCAGTACTTC. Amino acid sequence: CASSLGVAGGETQYF.

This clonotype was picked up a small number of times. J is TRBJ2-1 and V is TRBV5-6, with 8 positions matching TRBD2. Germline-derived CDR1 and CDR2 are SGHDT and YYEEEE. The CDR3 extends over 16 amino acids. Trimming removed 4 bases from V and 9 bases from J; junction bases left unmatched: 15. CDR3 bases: TGTGCCAGCAGCCACGTCGCGGAGCGGGGGTTCGCTGAGCAGTTCTTC. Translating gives CASSHVAERGFAEQFF.

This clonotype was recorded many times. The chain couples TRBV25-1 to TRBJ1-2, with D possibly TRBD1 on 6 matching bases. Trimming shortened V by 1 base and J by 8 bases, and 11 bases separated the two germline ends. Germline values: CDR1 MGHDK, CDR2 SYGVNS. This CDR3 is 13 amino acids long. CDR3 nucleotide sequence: TGTGCCAGCAGTGAATTCTCAGGGGAGGGCTACACCTTC. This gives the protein CASSEFSGEGYTF.

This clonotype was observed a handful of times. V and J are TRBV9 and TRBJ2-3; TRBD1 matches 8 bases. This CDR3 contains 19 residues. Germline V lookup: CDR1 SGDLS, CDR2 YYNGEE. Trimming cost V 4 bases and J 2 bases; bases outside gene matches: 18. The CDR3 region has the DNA TGTGCCAGCAGCACCCGCTCCTGGACAGGGCTAAAAATCACAGATACGCAGTATTTT. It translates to CASSTRSWTGLKITDTQYF. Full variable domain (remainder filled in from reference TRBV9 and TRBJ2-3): DSGVTQTPKHLITATGQRVTLRCSPRSGDLSVYWYQQSLDQGLQFLIQYYNGEERAKGNILERFSAQQFPDLHSELNLSSLELGDSALYFCASSTRSWTGLKITDTQYFGPGTRLTVL.

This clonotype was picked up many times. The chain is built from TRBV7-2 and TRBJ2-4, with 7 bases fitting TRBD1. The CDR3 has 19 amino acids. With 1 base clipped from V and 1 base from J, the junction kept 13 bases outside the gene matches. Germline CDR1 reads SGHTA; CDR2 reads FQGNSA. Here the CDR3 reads CASSLGGRGTMLAKNIQYF. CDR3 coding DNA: TGTGCCAGCAGCTTAGGAGGCAGGGGGACCATGTTGGCCAAAAACATTCAGTACTTC.

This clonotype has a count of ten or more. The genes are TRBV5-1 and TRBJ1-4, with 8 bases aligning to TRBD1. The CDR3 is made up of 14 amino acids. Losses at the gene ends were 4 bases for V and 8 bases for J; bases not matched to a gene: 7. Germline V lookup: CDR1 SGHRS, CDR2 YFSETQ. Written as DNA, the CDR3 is TGCGCCAGCAGCGGGGGACAGGTTCGGGAAAAACTGTTTTTT. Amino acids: CASSGGQVREKLFF. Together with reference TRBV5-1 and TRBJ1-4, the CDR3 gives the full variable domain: KAGVTQTPRYLIKTRGQQVTLSCSPISGHRSVSWYQQTPGQGLQFLFEYFSETQRNKGNFPGRFSGRQFSNSRSEMNVSTLELGDSALYLCASSGGQVREKLFFGSGTQLSVL.

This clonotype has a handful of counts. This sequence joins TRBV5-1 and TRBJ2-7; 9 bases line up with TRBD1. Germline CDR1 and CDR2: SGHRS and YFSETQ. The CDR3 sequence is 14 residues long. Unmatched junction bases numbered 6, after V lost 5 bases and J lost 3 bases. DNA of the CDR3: TGCGCCAGCAGGGATCTGACAGGGGGCTACGAGCAGTACTTC. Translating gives CASRDLTGGYEQYF.

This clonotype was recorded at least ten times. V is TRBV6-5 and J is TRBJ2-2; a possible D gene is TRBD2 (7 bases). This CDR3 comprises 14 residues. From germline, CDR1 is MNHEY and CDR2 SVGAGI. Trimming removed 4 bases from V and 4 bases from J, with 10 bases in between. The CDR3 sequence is CASSWGGLTGELFF. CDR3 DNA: TGTGCCAGCAGTTGGGGGGGGCTCACCGGGGAGCTGTTTTTT.

The CDR3 loop is CASSYSSSGGLRSSYEQYF. Here the CDR3 DNA reads TGTGCCAGCAGTTACTCTTCTAGCGGGGGTCTAAGGAGCTCCTACGAGCAGTACTTC. This rearrangement joins TRBV6-5 to TRBJ2-7; 10 bases map to TRBD2. Germline loops: CDR1 MNHEY, CDR2 SVGAGI. Trimming removed 0 bases from V and 0 bases from J; junction bases left unmatched: 11. The CDR3 contains 19 residues.

The CDR3 loop reads CATSFRGPNDNEQFF. CDR3 sequence (DNA): TGTGCCACCTCTTTCCGGGGACCGAATGACAATGAGCAGTTCTTC. This rearrangement joins TRBV10-3 to TRBJ2-1; the D gene could be TRBD1 or TRBD2 (5 bases each). The CDR3 sequence is 15 residues long. CDR1 is ENHRY, CDR2 SYGVKD, per germline. The V end lost 10 bases, the J end lost 5 bases, and 21 bases lay between the germline ends.

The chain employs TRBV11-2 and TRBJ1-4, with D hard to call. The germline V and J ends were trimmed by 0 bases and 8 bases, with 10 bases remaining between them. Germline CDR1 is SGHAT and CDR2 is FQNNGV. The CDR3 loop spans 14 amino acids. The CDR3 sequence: CASSLEEVREKLFF. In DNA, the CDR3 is TGTGCCAGCAGCTTAGAAGAAGTTCGAGAAAAACTGTTTTTT.

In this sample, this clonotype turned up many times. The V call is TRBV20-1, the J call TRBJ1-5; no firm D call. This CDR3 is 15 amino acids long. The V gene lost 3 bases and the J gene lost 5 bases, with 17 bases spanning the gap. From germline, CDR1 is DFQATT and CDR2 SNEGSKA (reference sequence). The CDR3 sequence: CSASRQNYIDQPQHF. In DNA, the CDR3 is TGCAGTGCTAGTCGGCAGAATTATATAGATCAGCCCCAGCATTTT.

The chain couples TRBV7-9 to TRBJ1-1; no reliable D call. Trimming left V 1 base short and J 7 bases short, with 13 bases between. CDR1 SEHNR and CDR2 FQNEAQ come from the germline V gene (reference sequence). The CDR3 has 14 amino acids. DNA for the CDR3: TGTGCCAGCAGCTTAGATGGGAGCGGATATGAAGCTTTCTTT. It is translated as CASSLDGSGYEAFF.

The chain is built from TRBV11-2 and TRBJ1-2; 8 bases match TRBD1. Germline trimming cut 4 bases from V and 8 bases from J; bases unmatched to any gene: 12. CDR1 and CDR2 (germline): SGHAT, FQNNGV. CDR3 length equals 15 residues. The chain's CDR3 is CASSSVTGQGDGYTF. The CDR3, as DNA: TGTGCCAGCAGCTCCGTGACAGGACAGGGAGACGGCTACACCTTC.

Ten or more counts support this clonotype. In DNA, the CDR3 is TGTGCCAGCTCACCAATGGGTTACCAAGAGACCCAGTACTTC. Protein: CASSPMGYQETQYF. This chain uses TRBV18 with TRBJ2-5; D unclear. CDR3 length equals 14 residues. V was cut by 2 bases and J by 0 bases, with 7 bases left in between. CDR1 is KGHSH and CDR2 is LQKENI in the germline V gene.

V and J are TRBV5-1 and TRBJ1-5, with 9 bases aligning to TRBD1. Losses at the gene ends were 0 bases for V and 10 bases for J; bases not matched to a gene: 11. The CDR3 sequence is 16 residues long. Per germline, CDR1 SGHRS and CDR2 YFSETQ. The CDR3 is CASSLGPGQGGLPQHF. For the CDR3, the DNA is TGCGCCAGCAGCTTGGGGCCGGGACAGGGTGGCCTCCCCCAGCATTTT.

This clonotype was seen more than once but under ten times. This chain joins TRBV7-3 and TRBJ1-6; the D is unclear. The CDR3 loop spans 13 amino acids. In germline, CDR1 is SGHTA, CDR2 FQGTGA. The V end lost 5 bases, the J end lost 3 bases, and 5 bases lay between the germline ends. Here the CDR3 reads CASSRDYNSPLHF. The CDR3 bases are TGTGCCAGCAGCCGGGACTATAATTCACCCCTCCACTTT.

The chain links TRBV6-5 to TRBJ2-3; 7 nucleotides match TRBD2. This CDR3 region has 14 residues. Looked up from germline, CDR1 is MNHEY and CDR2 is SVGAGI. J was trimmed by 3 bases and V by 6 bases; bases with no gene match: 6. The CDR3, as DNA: TGTGCCAGCAGATTAAGCGGGGAGACAGATACGCAGTATTTT. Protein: CASRLSGETDTQYF.